Listed below are T cell receptor beta chains from one sample, sequenced in a study of blood T cells in healthy people across ages. TCRdb reanalysed the 5' RACE reads using MiXCR and keeps one entry per CDR3 protein. This sample has about 560,000 distinct CDR3 sequences, with about 25% found just once. The same sample was also studied in work on T cells of mothers and their children.

The sample was blood. These TCRs come from a boy between 2 and 10 years old in good health. Each CDR3 is given with its conserved first and last residue. A D gene is named only where the DNA matches it firmly. Clone size is stated in some rows and not others, as once, few, many or a class when expanded.

clone_size	d_call	v_call	cdr3_length	j_call	cdr3_nt	cdr3_aa
.	.	TRBV7-3	15	TRBJ2-1	TGTGCCAGCAGCTTTTTGCTAGCGTCCTACAATGAGCAGTTCTTC	CASSFLLASYNEQFF
many	.	TRBV28	19	TRBJ2-7	TGTGCCAGCGATCCCGGGACCCCGGGAACCTTAAGTCGCTCCTACGAGCAGTACTTC	CASDPGTPGTLSRSYEQYF
few	TRBD1	TRBV5-1	16	TRBJ2-5	TGCGCCAGCAGCCCTGGGGCCAGGGGGTACCAAGAGACCCAGTACTTC	CASSPGARGYQETQYF
.	.	TRBV29-1	16	TRBJ1-2	TGCAGCGTTGAAGAAAAGTCGCCTGAGTGGACGGGTGGCTACACCTTC	CSVEEKSPEWTGGYTF
.	.	TRBV12-3/TRBV12-4	13	TRBJ2-2	TGTGCCAGCAGTTTTCTGTCCGCCGGGGAGCTGTTTTTT	CASSFLSAGELFF
.	.	TRBV7-2	13	TRBJ2-7	TGTGCCAGCAGCTTCAGTGGGGGCTACGAGCAGTACTTC	CASSFSGGYEQYF
.	.	TRBV4-2	16	TRBJ2-5	TGTGCCAGCAGCCAAGAACTAGTGGGGGGCGAGGAGACCCAGTACTTC	CASSQELVGGEETQYF
.	.	TRBV20-1	16	TRBJ2-5	TGCAGTGCTAGGACTCTCCCTGGTACTATCGAGCAGACCCAGTACTTC	CSARTLPGTIEQTQYF
few	TRBD2	TRBV7-9	15	TRBJ2-7	TGTGCCAGCAGCTTGCCTAGCGGGGCCTACGGGGAGCAGTACTTC	CASSLPSGAYGEQYF
few	.	TRBV29-1	14	TRBJ2-3	TGCAGCGTTCTAGTGGGGGCCGGCACAGATACGCAGTATTTT	CSVLVGAGTDTQYF
once	TRBD2	TRBV4-2	19	TRBJ2-7	TGTGCCAGCAGCGCGACGTACCGAGGACTAGCGGGGGTCCCCTACGAGCAGTACTTC	CASSATYRGLAGVPYEQYF
.	.	TRBV20-1	12	TRBJ1-6	TGCAGTGCTAGAGAGGCTAATTCACCCCTCCACTTT	CSAREANSPLHF
few	.	TRBV3-1	14	TRBJ2-7	TGTGCCAGCAGCCAAGCGGGAACCTCCTACGAGCAGTACTTC	CASSQAGTSYEQYF
.	.	TRBV7-3	16	TRBJ1-1	TGTGCCAGCAGCTTAAAGGTGTGGGGCCTGAACACTGAAGCTTTCTTT	CASSLKVWGLNTEAFF
few	.	TRBV20-1	12	TRBJ1-1	TGCAGTGCTAGAGGAGATAACACTGAAGCTTTCTTT	CSARGDNTEAFF
.	.	TRBV4-2	15	TRBJ2-1	TGTGCCAGCAGCCAAGTACCACAGGACTACAATGAGCAGTTCTTC	CASSQVPQDYNEQFF
few	TRBD1	TRBV10-3	14	TRBJ1-1	TGTGCCATCAGTGAGATAGGGACAGACACTGAAGCTTTCTTT	CAISEIGTDTEAFF
.	.	TRBV5-1	15	TRBJ2-5	TGCGCCAGCAGCTCCCAGGGAGAGCTGGTGGAGACCCAGTACTTC	CASSSQGELVETQYF
.	.	TRBV6-5	16	TRBJ2-2	TGTGCCAGCAGTTACTCGTACCTAGCGCTTACCGGGGAGCTGTTTTTT	CASSYSYLALTGELFF
once	.	TRBV20-1	15	TRBJ2-6	TGCAGTGCGAAAAGCTTGCAATCTGGGGCCAACGTCCTGACTTTC	CSAKSLQSGANVLTF
few	.	TRBV7-6	14	TRBJ2-5	TGTGCCAGCACCCCGGAGGAGGGGCACGAGACCCAGTACTTC	CASTPEEGHETQYF
few	TRBD2	TRBV5-1	16	TRBJ2-1	TGCGCCAGCAGCAGAGGGACTAGCGGGGGGGTCCTGGAGCAGTTCTTC	CASSRGTSGGVLEQFF
few	.	TRBV7-9	15	TRBJ2-2	TGTGCCAGCAGTAACGGACGGACCAACACCGGGGAGCTGTTTTTT	CASSNGRTNTGELFF
.	.	TRBV5-1	12	TRBJ2-3	TGCGCCAGCAGCCACGGAGGCGTTAAGCAGTATTTT	CASSHGGVKQYF
.	.	TRBV9	15	TRBJ2-6	TGTGCCAGCAAGTCGGGGGTGTCGGGGGCCAACGTCCTGACTTTC	CASKSGVSGANVLTF
few	.	TRBV7-8	13	TRBJ1-1	TGTGCCAGCAGCTCACCGGGGGGCTATGAAGCTTTCTTT	CASSSPGGYEAFF
.	TRBD1	TRBV6-4	19	TRBJ1-1	TGTGCCAGCACTAGGGATAGGGACAGGCCGATAAACGTGAACACTGAAGCTTTCTTT	CASTRDRDRPINVNTEAFF
few	TRBD1	TRBV14	14	TRBJ1-2	TGTGCCAGCAGCCAAGATGGGACAGGGGACGGCTACACCTTC	CASSQDGTGDGYTF
few	TRBD2	TRBV6-4	16	TRBJ2-1	TGTGCCAGCAGTGACTCTGGCTTGACTAGCCTCAATGAGCAGTTCTTC	CASSDSGLTSLNEQFF
.	.	TRBV30	12	TRBJ2-1	TGTGCCTGGAGTGCTAGCGTCCATGAGCAGTTCTTC	CAWSASVHEQFF
few	.	TRBV10-3	10	TRBJ2-7	TGTGCCGTTCCCACCTACGAGCAGTACTTC	CAVPTYEQYF